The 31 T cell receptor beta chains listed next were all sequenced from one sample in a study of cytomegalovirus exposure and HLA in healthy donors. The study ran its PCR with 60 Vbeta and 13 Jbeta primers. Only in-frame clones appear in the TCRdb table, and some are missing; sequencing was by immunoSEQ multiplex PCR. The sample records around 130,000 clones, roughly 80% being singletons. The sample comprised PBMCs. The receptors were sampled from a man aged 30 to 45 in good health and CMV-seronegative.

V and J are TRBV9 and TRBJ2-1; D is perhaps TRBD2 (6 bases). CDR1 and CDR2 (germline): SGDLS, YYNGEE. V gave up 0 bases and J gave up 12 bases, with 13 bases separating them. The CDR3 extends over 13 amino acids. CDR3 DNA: TGTGCCAGCAGCGTAGCTGGGGCGGGGAGGCAGTTCTTC. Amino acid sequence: CASSVAGAGRQFF.

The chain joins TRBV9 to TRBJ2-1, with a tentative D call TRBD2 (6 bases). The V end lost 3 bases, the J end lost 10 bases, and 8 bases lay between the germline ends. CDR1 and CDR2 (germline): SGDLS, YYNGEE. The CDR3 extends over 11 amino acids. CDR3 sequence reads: CASSGAGEQFF. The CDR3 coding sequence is TGTGCCAGCAGCGGGGCGGGGGAGCAGTTCTTC. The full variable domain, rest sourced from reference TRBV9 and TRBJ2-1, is DSGVTQTPKHLITATGQRVTLRCSPRSGDLSVYWYQQSLDQGLQFLIQYYNGEERAKGNILERFSAQQFPDLHSELNLSSLELGDSALYFCASSGAGEQFFGPGTRLTVL.

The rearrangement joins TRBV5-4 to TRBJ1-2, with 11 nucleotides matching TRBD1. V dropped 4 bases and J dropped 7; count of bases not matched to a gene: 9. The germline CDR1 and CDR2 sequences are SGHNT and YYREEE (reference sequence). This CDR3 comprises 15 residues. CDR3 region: CASSPYGQGASGYTF. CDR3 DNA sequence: TGTGCCAGCAGCCCCTACGGACAGGGGGCTAGTGGCTACACCTTC.

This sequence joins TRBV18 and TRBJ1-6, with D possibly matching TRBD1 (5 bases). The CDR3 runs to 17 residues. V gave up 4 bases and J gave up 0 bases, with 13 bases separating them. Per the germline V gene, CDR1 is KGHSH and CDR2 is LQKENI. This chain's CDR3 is CASSRVQANSYNSPLHF. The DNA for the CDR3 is TGTGCCAGCTCACGGGTACAGGCAAACTCCTATAATTCACCCCTCCACTTT.

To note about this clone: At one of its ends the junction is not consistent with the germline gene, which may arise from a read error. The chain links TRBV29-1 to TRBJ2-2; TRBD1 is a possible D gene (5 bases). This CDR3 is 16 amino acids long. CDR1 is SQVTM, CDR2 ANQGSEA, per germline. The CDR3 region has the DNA TGCAACGTTGTGCTCGGTGAGACAGTGACCACCGGGGAGCTGTTTTTT. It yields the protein CNVVLGETVTTGELFF.

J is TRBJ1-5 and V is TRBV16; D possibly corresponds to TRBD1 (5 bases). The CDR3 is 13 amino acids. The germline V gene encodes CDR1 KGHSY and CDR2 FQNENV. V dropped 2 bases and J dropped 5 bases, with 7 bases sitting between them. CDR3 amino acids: CASSQGRDQPQHF. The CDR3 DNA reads TGTGCCAGCAGCCAAGGCAGGGATCAGCCCCAGCATTTT.

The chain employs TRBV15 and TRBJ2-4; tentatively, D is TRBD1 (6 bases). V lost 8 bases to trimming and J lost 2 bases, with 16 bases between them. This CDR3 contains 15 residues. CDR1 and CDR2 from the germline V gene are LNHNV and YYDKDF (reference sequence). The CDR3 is CATQLQGTSKNIQYF. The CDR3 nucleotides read TGTGCCACCCAATTACAGGGAACTTCCAAAAACATTCAGTACTTC.

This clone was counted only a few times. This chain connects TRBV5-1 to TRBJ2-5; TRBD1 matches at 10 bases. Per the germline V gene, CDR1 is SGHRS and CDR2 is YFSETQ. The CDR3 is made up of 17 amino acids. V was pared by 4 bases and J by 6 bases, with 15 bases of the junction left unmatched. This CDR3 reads CASSPFSLGQGSQTQYF. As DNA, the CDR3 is TGCGCCAGCAGCCCCTTTAGCTTGGGACAGGGGTCGCAGACCCAGTACTTC.

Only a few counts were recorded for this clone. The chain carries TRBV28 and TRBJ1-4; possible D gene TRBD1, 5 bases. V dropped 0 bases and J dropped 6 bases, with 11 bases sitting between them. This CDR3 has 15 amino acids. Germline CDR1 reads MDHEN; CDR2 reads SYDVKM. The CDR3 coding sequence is TGTGCCAGCAGTTTATGGGGGGACTTGGATGAAAAACTGTTTTTT. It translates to CASSLWGDLDEKLFF.

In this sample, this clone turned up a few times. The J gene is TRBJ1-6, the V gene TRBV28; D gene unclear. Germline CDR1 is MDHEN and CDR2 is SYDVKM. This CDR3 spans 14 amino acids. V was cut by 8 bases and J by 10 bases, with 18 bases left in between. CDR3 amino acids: CASQRPGAGSPLHF. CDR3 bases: TGTGCCAGCCAACGTCCGGGAGCGGGCTCACCCCTCCACTTT.

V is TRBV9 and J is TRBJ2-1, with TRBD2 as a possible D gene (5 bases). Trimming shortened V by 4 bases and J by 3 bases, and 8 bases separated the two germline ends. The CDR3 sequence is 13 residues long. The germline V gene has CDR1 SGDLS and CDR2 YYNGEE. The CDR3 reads CASSLSVYNEQFF. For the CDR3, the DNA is TGTGCCAGCAGCCTTAGCGTCTACAATGAGCAGTTCTTC. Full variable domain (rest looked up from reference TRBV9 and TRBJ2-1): DSGVTQTPKHLITATGQRVTLRCSPRSGDLSVYWYQQSLDQGLQFLIQYYNGEERAKGNILERFSAQQFPDLHSELNLSSLELGDSALYFCASSLSVYNEQFFGPGTRLTVL.

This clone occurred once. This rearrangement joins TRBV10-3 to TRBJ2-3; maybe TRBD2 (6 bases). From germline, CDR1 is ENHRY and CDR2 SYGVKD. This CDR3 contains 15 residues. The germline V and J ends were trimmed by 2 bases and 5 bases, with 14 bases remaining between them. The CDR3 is CAISEPNPSEDTQYF. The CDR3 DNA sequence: TGTGCCATCAGTGAGCCCAATCCTAGCGAAGATACGCAGTATTTT.

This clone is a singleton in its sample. CDR3 bases: TGTGCCAGCAGCTTGGGCAGGGGAAGCAATGAGCAGTTCTTC. It encodes CASSLGRGSNEQFF. This chain joins TRBV7-9 and TRBJ2-1, with D possibly being TRBD1 (6 bases). Germline CDR1 and CDR2: SEHNR and FQNEAQ (reference sequence). CDR3 size: 14 residues. The V and J ends lost 3 bases and 6 bases respectively, with 12 bases between them.

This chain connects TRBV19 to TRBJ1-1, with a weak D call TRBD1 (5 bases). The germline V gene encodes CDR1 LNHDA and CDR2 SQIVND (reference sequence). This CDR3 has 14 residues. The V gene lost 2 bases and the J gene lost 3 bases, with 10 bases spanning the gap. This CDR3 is CASSIWGEDTEAFF. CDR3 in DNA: TGTGCCAGTAGTATATGGGGGGAGGACACTGAAGCTTTCTTT.

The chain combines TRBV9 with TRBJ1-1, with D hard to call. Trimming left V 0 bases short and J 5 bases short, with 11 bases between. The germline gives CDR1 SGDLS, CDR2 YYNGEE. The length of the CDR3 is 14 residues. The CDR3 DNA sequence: TGTGCCAGCAGCGTAGGGGCCGTTTTAACTGAAGCTTTCTTT. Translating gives CASSVGAVLTEAFF.

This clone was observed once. The CDR3 here is CASSSFVNTEAFF. DNA of the CDR3: TGTGCCAGCAGTTCCTTCGTGAACACTGAAGCTTTCTTT. This rearrangement joins TRBV27 to TRBJ1-1; unclear D gene. Germline CDR1 is MNHEY and CDR2 is SMNVEV (reference sequence). CDR3 length equals 13 residues. V was cut by 4 bases and J by 0 bases, with 6 bases left in between.

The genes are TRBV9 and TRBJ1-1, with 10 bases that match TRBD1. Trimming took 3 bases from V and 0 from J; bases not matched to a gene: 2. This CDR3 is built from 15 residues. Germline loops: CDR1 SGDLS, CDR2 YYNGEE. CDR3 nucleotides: TGTGCCAGCAGCGACGGGACAGGGGTGAACACTGAAGCTTTCTTT. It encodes CASSDGTGVNTEAFF.

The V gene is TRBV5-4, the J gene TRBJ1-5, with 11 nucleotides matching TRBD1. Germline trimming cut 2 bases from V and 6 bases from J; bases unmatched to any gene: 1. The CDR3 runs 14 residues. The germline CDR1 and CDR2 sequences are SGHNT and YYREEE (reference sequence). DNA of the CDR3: TGTGCCAGCAGCTTCGGGACAGGGGGTCAGCCCCAGCATTTT. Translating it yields CASSFGTGGQPQHF.

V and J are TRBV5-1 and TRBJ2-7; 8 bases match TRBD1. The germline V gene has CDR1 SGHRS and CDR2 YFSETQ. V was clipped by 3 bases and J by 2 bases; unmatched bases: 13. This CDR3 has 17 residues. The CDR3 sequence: CASSSAPGTGLTYEQYF. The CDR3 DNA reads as TGCGCCAGCAGCTCCGCCCCCGGGACAGGCCTAACCTACGAGCAGTACTTC.

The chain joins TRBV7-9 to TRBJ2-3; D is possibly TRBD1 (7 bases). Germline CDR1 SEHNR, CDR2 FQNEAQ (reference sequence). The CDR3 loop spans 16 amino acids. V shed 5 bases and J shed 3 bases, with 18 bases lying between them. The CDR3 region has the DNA TGTGCCAGCAGCCGACAGGGAGGAAGGGGGACAGATACGCAGTATTTT. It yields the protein CASSRQGGRGTDTQYF.

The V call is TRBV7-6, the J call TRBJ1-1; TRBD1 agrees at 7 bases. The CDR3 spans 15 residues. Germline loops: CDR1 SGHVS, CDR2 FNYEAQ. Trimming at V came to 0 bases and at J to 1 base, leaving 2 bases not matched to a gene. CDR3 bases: TGTGCCAGCAGCTTAGCGGGGACAGCGAACACTGAAGCTTTCTTT. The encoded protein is CASSLAGTANTEAFF.

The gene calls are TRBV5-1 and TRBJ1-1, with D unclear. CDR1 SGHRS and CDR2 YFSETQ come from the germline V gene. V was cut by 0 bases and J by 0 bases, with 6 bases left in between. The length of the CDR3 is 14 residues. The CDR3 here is CASSLDTVNTEAFF. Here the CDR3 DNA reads TGCGCCAGCAGCTTGGATACGGTGAACACTGAAGCTTTCTTT.

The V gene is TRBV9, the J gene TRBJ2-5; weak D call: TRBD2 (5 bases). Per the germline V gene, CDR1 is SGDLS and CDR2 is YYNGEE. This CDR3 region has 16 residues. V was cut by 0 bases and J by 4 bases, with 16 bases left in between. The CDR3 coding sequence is TGTGCCAGCAGCGTAGCTATAGGGTCGGCGGGAGAGACCCAGTACTTC. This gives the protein CASSVAIGSAGETQYF.

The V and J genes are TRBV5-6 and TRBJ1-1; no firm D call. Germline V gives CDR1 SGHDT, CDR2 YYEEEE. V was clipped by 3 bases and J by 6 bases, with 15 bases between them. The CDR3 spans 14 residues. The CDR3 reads CASSSNLIGAEAFF. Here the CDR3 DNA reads TGTGCCAGCAGCTCGAACCTAATCGGGGCTGAAGCTTTCTTT. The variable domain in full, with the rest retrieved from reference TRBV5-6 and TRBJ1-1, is DAGVTQSPTHLIKTRGQQVTLRCSPKSGHDTVSWYQQALGQGPQFIFQYYEEEERQRGNFPDRFSGHQFPNYSSELNVNALLLGDSALYLCASSSNLIGAEAFFGQGTRLTVV.

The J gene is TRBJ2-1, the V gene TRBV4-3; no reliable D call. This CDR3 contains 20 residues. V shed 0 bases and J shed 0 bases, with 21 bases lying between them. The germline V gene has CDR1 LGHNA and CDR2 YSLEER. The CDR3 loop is CASSQDGPRPLLSSYNEQFF. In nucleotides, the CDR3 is TGCGCCAGCAGCCAAGATGGTCCTAGACCCCTCCTAAGCTCCTACAATGAGCAGTTCTTC.

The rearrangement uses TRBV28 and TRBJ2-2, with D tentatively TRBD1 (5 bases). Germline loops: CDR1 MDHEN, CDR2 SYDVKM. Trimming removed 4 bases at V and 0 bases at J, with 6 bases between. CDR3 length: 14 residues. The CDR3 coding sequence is TGTGCCAGCAGTTGGACAACGAACACCGGGGAGCTGTTTTTT. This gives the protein CASSWTTNTGELFF.

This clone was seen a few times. The chain's CDR3 is CASSQANMGLNTGELFF. The CDR3, as DNA: TGCGCCAGCAGCCAAGCCAACATGGGCCTGAACACCGGGGAGCTGTTTTTT. V is TRBV4-1 and J is TRBJ2-2; D remains unclear. Germline CDR1 MGHRA, CDR2 YSYEKL. V gave up 1 base and J gave up 1 base, with 13 bases separating them. The CDR3 length is 17 residues.

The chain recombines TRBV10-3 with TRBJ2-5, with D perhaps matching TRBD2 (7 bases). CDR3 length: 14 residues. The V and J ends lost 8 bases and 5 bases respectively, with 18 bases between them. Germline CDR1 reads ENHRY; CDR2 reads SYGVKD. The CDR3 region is CAIRGAPPGETQYF. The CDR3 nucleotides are TGTGCCATCCGGGGGGCCCCGCCGGGGGAGACCCAGTACTTC.

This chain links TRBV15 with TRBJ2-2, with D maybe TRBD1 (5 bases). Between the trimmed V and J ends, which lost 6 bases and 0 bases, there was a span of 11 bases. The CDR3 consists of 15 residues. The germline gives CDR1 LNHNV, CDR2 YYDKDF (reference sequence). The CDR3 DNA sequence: TGTGCCACCAGATCGACAGCCACGAACACCGGGGAGCTGTTTTTT. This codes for CATRSTATNTGELFF.

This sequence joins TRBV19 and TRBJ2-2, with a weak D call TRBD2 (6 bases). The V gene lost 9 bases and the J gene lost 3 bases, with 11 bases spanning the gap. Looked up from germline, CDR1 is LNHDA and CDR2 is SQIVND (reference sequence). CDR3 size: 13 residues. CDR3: CASRLDYTGELFF. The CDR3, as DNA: TGTGCCAGCCGACTAGATTACACCGGGGAGCTGTTTTTT.

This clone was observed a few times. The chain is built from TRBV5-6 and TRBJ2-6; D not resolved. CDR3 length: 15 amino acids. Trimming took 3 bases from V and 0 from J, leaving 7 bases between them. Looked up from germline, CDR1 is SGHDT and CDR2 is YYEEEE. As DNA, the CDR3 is TGTGCCAGCAGCTCGCTATTCTCTGGGGCCAACGTCCTGACTTTC. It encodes CASSSLFSGANVLTF.